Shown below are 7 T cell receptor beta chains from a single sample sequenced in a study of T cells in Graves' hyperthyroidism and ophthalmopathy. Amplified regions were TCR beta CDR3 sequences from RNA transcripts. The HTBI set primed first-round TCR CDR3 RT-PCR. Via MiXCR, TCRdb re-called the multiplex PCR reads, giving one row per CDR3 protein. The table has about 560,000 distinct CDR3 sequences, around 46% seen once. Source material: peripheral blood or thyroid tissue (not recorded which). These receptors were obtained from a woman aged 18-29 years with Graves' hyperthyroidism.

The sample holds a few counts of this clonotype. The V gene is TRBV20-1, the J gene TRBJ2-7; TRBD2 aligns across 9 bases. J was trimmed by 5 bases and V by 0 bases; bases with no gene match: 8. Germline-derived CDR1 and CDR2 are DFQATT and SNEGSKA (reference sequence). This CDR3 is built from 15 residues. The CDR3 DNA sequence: TGCAGTGCTAGAGACACCGGGACTAGCACCCACGAGCAGTACTTC. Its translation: CSARDTGTSTHEQYF.

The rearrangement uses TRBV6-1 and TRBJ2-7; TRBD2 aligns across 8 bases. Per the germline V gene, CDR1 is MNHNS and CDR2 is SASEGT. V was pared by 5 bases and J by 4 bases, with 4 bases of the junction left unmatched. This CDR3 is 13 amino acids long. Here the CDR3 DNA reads TGTGCCAGCAGTTATGGGACTAGTTACGAGCAGTACTTC. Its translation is CASSYGTSYEQYF.

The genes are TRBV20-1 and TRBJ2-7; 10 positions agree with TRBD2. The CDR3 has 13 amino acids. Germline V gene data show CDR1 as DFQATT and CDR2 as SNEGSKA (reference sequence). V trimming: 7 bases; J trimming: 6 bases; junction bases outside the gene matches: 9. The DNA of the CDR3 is TGCAGTGTTAGCGGGAGGAATCTCCGCGAGCAGTACTTC. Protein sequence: CSVSGRNLREQYF.

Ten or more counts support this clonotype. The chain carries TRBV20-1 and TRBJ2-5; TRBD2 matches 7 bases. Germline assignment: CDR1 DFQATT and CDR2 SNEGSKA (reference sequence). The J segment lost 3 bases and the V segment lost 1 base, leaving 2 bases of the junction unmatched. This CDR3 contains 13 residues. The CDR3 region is CSARALAEETQYF. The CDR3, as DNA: TGCAGTGCTAGAGCCCTAGCGGAAGAGACCCAGTACTTC.

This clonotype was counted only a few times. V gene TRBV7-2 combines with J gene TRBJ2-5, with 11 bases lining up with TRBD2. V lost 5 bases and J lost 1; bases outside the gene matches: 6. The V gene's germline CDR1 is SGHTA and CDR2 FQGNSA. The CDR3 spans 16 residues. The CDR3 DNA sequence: TGTGCCAGCAGCCCGAGACTAGCGGGACCCCAAGAGACCCAGTACTTC. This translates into CASSPRLAGPQETQYF.

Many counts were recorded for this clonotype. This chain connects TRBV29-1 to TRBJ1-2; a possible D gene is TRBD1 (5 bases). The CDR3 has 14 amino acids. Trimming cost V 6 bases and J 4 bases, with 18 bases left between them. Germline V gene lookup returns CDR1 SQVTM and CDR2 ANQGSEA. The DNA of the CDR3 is TGCAGCGTCGGGGCAGGTGGCAGCGCCTATGGCTACACCTTC. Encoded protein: CSVGAGGSAYGYTF.

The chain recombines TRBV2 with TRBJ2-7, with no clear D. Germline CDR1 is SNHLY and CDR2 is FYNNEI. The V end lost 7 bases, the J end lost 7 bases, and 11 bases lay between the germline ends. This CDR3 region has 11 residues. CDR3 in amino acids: CASKVSLEQYF. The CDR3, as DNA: TGTGCCAGCAAGGTATCGCTTGAGCAGTACTTC.